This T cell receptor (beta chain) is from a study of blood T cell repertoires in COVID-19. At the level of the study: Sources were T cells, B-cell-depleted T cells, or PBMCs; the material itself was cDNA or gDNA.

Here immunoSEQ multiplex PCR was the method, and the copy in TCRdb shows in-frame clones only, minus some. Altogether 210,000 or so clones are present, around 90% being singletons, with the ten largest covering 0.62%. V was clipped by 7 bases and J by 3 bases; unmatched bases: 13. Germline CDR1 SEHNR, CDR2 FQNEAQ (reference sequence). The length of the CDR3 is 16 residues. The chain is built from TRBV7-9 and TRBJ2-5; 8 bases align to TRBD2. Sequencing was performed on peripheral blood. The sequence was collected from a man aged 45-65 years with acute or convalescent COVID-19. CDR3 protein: CASNHSGDQREETQYF. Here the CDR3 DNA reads TGTGCCAGCAACCATAGCGGGGACCAAAGAGAAGAGACCCAGTACTTC.